This T cell receptor (beta chain) was observed in a study of technical replicates of blood from a few donors. TCRdb's copy holds only in-frame clones and misses some; the assay was immunoSEQ multiplex PCR. The profile shows about 60,000 clones, 70% to 90% of them singletons. Germline CDR1 reads SGHTA; CDR2 reads FQGNSA. The CDR3 consists of 13 residues. J lost 3 bases, V lost 4 bases, and 0 bases had no gene match. The TCR sequence derives from a human donor in good health. Some clones in this sample may be carry-over from other donors' samples. This rearrangement joins TRBV7-2 to TRBJ2-5; 9 nucleotides line up with TRBD1. Sequenced input: PBMCs. The CDR3 loop is CASSWTGEETQYF. The DNA for the CDR3 is TGTGCCAGCAGCTGGACAGGGGAAGAGACCCAGTACTTC.